The 12 T cell receptor beta chains below come from one sample, sequenced in a study of T cells in tuberculosis. After thawing and overnight rest, PBMC were stained with GMM-loaded CD1B tetramer, viability dye and anti-CD3 for sorting. The CD1B tetramers carried C32 glucose monomycolate purified from Rhodococcus equi. Some clones are missing from TCRdb's copy, which holds only in-frame ones; the method was immunoSEQ multiplex PCR. The table includes approximately 59,000 clones, around 81% detected once. The sample comprised CD1b-GMM tetramer-negative cells sorted from PBMCs. These receptors originate from an adult woman with latent tuberculosis.

The chain employs TRBV10-3 and TRBJ1-1; D possibly corresponds to TRBD1 (5 bases). Germline lookup yields CDR1 ENHRY and CDR2 SYGVKD. V dropped 3 bases and J dropped 4 bases, with 12 bases sitting between them. The CDR3 totals 14 residues. The DNA of the CDR3 is TGTGCCATCAGTGAAATAGGGGTTGGCACTGAAGCTTTCTTT. Translating it yields CAISEIGVGTEAFF.

This chain joins TRBV2 and TRBJ2-7; D gene unclear. V dropped 5 bases and J dropped 3 bases, with 5 bases sitting between them. The CDR3 extends over 11 amino acids. CDR1 and CDR2 (germline): SNHLY, FYNNEI. The CDR3 loop is CASSPHYEQYF. CDR3 in DNA: TGTGCCAGCAGTCCCCACTACGAGCAGTACTTC.

V usage is TRBV29-1 and J usage is TRBJ2-4; 7 positions match TRBD1. V shed 0 bases, J shed 5 bases, and the junction held 4 bases outside the gene matches. Germline V gene sequence: CDR1 SQVTM, CDR2 ANQGSEA. The CDR3 loop spans 14 amino acids. CDR3 in amino acids: CSVEDGQVQNIQYF. The CDR3 coding sequence is TGCAGCGTTGAAGATGGACAGGTCCAAAACATTCAGTACTTC.

The CDR3 reads CASSPPTSGRSNEQFF. The CDR3 nucleotides are TGTGCCAGCTCACCACCGACTAGCGGGAGATCCAATGAGCAGTTCTTC. The rearrangement links TRBV18 to TRBJ2-1, with 12 positions matching TRBD2. J lost 6 bases, V lost 0 bases, and 3 bases had no gene match. The CDR3 is made up of 16 amino acids. Per germline, CDR1 KGHSH and CDR2 LQKENI. The whole variable domain, filled in from reference TRBV18 and TRBJ2-1, reads NAGVMQNPRHLVRRRGQEARLRCSPMKGHSHVYWYRQLPEEGLKFMVYLQKENIIDESGMPKERFSAEFPKEGPSILRIQQVVRGDSAAYFCASSPPTSGRSNEQFFGPGTRLTVL.

The chain combines TRBV28 with TRBJ1-3; TRBD1 might be the D (5 bases). Germline CDR1 MDHEN, CDR2 SYDVKM. CDR3 length: 13 amino acids. Trimming took 11 bases from V and 4 from J, leaving 15 bases between them. CDR3 in amino acids: CASGEGYGNTIYF. Written as DNA, the CDR3 is TGTGCCTCCGGGGAGGGGTACGGAAACACCATATATTTT.

This clone was picked up a small number of times. The chain joins TRBV28 to TRBJ2-7; D may be TRBD1 (6 bases). There are 15 residues in the CDR3. The germline V gene encodes CDR1 MDHEN and CDR2 SYDVKM. The V end lost 5 bases, the J end lost 1 base, and 15 bases lay between the germline ends. This CDR3 reads CASSLTGYWSYEQYF. The CDR3 nucleotides read TGTGCCAGCAGTCTAACAGGGTACTGGTCCTACGAGCAGTACTTC.

The rearrangement links TRBV7-3 to TRBJ2-1; 7 bases line up with TRBD1. Germline values: CDR1 SGHTA, CDR2 FQGTGA. The CDR3 has 15 amino acids. V shed 6 bases, J shed 4 bases, and the junction held 9 bases outside the gene matches. DNA of the CDR3: TGTGCCAGCAGTCCACAGGGGATGGGGTACAATGAGCAGTTCTTC. Translated, it gives CASSPQGMGYNEQFF.

This chain links TRBV28 with TRBJ1-3; D is perhaps TRBD1 (6 bases). Looked up from germline, CDR1 is MDHEN and CDR2 is SYDVKM. The CDR3 contains 15 residues. Trimming cost V 6 bases and J 0 bases, with 12 bases left between them. In DNA form, the CDR3 reads TGTGCCAGCAGCCGAGGGGGTTCCTCTGGAAACACCATATATTTT. Translated: CASSRGGSSGNTIYF. Using reference TRBV28 and TRBJ1-3 for the parts outside the CDR3, the full variable domain is DVKVTQSSRYLVKRTGEKVFLECVQDMDHENMFWYRQDPGLGLRLIYFSYDVKMKEKGDIPEGYSVSREKKERFSLILESASTNQTSMYLCASSRGGSSGNTIYFGEGSWLTVV.

The chain employs TRBV5-1 and TRBJ2-3, with TRBD1 matching 9 bases. The CDR3 length is 17 residues. J was trimmed by 4 bases and V by 1 base; bases with no gene match: 10. Germline V gene lookup returns CDR1 SGHRS and CDR2 YFSETQ. CDR3: CASSLRTPGQGADTQYF. Written as DNA, the CDR3 is TGCGCCAGCAGCTTGCGTACACCGGGACAGGGCGCAGATACGCAGTATTTT.

The genes are TRBV30 and TRBJ2-5; D is ambiguous. Looked up from germline, CDR1 is GTSNPN and CDR2 is SVGIG (reference sequence). Trimming removed 1 base from V and 6 bases from J, with 12 bases in between. The CDR3 is made up of 13 amino acids. The CDR3 protein is CAWSESPYQTQYF. The DNA of the CDR3 is TGTGCCTGGAGTGAGTCACCCTACCAGACCCAGTACTTC.

The chain carries TRBV2 and TRBJ2-2, with D unclear. This CDR3 is built from 17 residues. V was clipped by 1 base and J by 4 bases, with 16 bases between them. The germline V gene encodes CDR1 SNHLY and CDR2 FYNNEI. CDR3 bases: TGTGCCAGCAGTGAAGAAGTTTCGGCGGAACGCACCGGGGAGCTGTTTTTT. This gives the protein CASSEEVSAERTGELFF.

The V gene is TRBV30, the J gene TRBJ1-5; 7 nucleotides line up with TRBD1. The CDR3 is made up of 13 amino acids. J lost 7 bases, V lost 0 bases, and 3 bases had no gene match. Germline CDR1 GTSNPN, CDR2 SVGIG (reference sequence). CDR3 DNA sequence: TGTGCCTGGAGTGTAGGAGGGGGCCAGCCCCAGCATTTT. Its protein product is CAWSVGGGQPQHF.